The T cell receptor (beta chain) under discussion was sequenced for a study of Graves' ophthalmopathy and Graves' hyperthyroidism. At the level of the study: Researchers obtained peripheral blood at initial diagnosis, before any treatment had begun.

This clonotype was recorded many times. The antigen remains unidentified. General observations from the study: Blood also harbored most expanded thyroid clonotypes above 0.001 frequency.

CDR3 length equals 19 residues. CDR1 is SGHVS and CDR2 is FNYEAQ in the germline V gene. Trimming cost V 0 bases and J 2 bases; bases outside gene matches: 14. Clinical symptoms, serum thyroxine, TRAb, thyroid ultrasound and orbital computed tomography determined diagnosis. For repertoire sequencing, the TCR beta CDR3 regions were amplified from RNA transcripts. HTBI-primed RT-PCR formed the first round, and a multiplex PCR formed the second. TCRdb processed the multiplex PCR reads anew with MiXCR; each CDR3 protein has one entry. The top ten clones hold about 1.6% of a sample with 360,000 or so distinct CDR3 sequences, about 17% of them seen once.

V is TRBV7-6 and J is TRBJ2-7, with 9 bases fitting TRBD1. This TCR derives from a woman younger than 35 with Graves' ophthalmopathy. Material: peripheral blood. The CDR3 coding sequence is TGTGCCAGCAGCTTAGCGGAGGGGTACCCGGGACAGGGAACCTACGAGCAGTACTTC. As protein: CASSLAEGYPGQGTYEQYF.